Listed here is a single TCR beta chain. Its antigen is not known. V lost 8 bases and J lost 7; bases outside the gene matches: 4. The CDR3 covers 12 residues. Germline V gene sequence: CDR1 MNHEY, CDR2 SVGAGI. The data originate from a study of T cell responses to AZD1222 COVID-19 vaccine. Produced via immunoSEQ multiplex PCR; TCRdb's table is partial and in-frame only. The data contain about 130,000 clones, approximately 90% of them singletons. Study-wide results and caveats: Samples come after the peak T cell response, not at day 14.

This chain links TRBV6-5 with TRBJ2-1; TRBD2 agrees at 8 bases. This clonotype was obtained from an adult who received the AZD1222 COVID-19 vaccine. Sequencing used peripheral blood, obtained 28 days after the second AZD1222 dose. The CDR3 reads CASRIAGNEQFF. CDR3 in DNA: TGTGCCAGCCGAATAGCGGGGAATGAGCAGTTCTTC.